The 8 T cell receptor beta chains reported below all come from one sample, sequenced in a study of shared clonotypes between healthy human individuals. The protocol was immunoSEQ multiplex PCR, while the TCRdb copy is restricted to in-frame clones and leaves out a portion. This sample has millions of clones, with around 90% found just once. Sequencing input: naive CD4+ T cells sorted from blood. The subset: CD45RA+ positively selected. The receptors were gathered from a man aged 18 to 29 in good health.

Here the CDR3 reads CASSLGLGGGTDTQYF. The CDR3 coding sequence is TGTGCCAGCAGCTTAGGACTAGGAGGGGGCACAGATACGCAGTATTTT. V is TRBV7-2 and J is TRBJ2-3; maybe TRBD2 (6 bases). Germline CDR1 is SGHTA and CDR2 is FQGNSA. The CDR3 sequence is 16 residues long. The V end was cut by 1 base, the J end by 1 base, with 12 bases between.

This chain uses TRBV6-5 with TRBJ2-7; TRBD2 is a possible D gene (5 bases). CDR3 size: 14 residues. The V gene's germline CDR1 is MNHEY and CDR2 SVGAGI. The V end lost 10 bases, the J end lost 0 bases, and 16 bases lay between the germline ends. CDR3 residues: CATSTTSTSYEQYF. Written as DNA, the CDR3 is TGTGCCACCTCGACTACCTCCACCTCCTACGAGCAGTACTTC.

This chain's CDR3 is CASPEDRTTDTQYF. CDR3 in DNA: TGTGCCAGCCCAGAGGACAGGACCACAGATACGCAGTATTTT. The chain carries TRBV2 and TRBJ2-3; 7 nucleotides agree with TRBD1. V was pared by 8 bases and J by 2 bases, with 7 bases of the junction left unmatched. CDR3 length: 14 amino acids. Germline V CDR1 and CDR2: SNHLY, FYNNEI.

This chain connects TRBV4-1 to TRBJ2-1, with 10 bases that match TRBD2. The ends lost 3 bases at V and 4 bases at J; junction bases unmatched: 9. CDR3 length: 17 residues. Germline V gene lookup returns CDR1 MGHRA and CDR2 YSYEKL. CDR3 sequence (DNA): TGCGCCAGCAGCCAGGGTAGCGGGGGGCAAACTTACAATGAGCAGTTCTTC. Translating gives CASSQGSGGQTYNEQFF.

V usage is TRBV5-4 and J usage is TRBJ2-7; D possibly corresponds to TRBD1 (5 bases). The CDR3 length is 13 residues. Between the trimmed V and J ends, which lost 0 bases and 5 bases, there was a span of 9 bases. Germline assignment: CDR1 SGHNT and CDR2 YYREEE (reference sequence). CDR3 bases: TGTGCCAGCAGCTTGGTCCAGGGTCACGAGCAGTACTTC. This codes for CASSLVQGHEQYF.

On this clone: The sample contains more than one DNA sequence encoding this CDR3. V gene TRBV9 combines with J gene TRBJ2-7; 7 bases line up with TRBD2. After removal of 0 bases from V and 7 bases from J, the junction contained 4 bases not matched to a gene. The CDR3 extends over 13 amino acids. Germline-derived CDR1 and CDR2 are SGDLS and YYNGEE. CDR3 DNA: TGTGCCAGCAGCGTAGCTACGGGGGGAGAGCAGTACTTC. Translation gives CASSVATGGEQYF.

The CDR3 reads CASSTPGQGVNTIYF. DNA for the CDR3: TGTGCCAGCAGCACCCCGGGACAGGGTGTCAACACCATATATTTT. V usage is TRBV9 and J usage is TRBJ1-3; 9 nucleotides agree with TRBD1. The V gene end was trimmed by 4 bases and the J gene end by 7 bases; junction bases not matched to a gene: 9. CDR1 is SGDLS, CDR2 YYNGEE, per germline. The CDR3 runs to 15 residues.

The J gene is TRBJ1-6, the V gene TRBV7-9, with a possible D match to TRBD1 (5 bases). The length of the CDR3 is 17 residues. The germline CDR1 and CDR2 sequences are SEHNR and FQNEAQ (reference sequence). The V end lost 4 bases, the J end lost 7 bases, and 20 bases lay between the germline ends. CDR3 sequence reads: CASSSQIPGTSNSPLHF. The CDR3 bases are TGTGCCAGCAGCTCACAGATCCCCGGGACTAGCAATTCACCCCTCCACTTT.